What follows are 8 T cell receptor beta chains derived from one specimen sequenced in a study of shared clonotypes between healthy human individuals. Some clones are missing from TCRdb's copy, which holds only in-frame ones; the method was immunoSEQ multiplex PCR. The sample lists 1.6 million or so clones, around 95% seen once, with roughly 1.2% in the top ten. The sample was naive CD4+ T cells sorted from blood. The subset is: CD45RA+ positively selected. The receptors originated from a young man in good health.

This sequence joins TRBV9 and TRBJ2-3; 7 bases align to TRBD2. CDR1 is SGDLS, CDR2 YYNGEE, per germline. After removal of 0 bases from V and 1 base from J, the junction contained 8 bases not matched to a gene. This CDR3 has 17 amino acids. CDR3 in DNA: TGTGCCAGCAGCGTAGACGCTAGCGGAGGCCGCACAGATACGCAGTATTTT. Translating gives CASSVDASGGRTDTQYF.

CDR3 DNA: TGTGCCAGCAGTGGCTTGTGGCCCCAGCATTTT. Translated, it gives CASSGLWPQHF. The chain carries TRBV6-1 and TRBJ1-5; D is uncertain. Trimming removed 4 bases from V and 9 bases from J, with 7 bases in between. Germline loops: CDR1 MNHNS, CDR2 SASEGT. The CDR3 runs to 11 residues.

This rearrangement joins TRBV6-5 to TRBJ2-2, with D perhaps matching TRBD2 (6 bases). Germline V CDR1 and CDR2: MNHEY, SVGAGI. Trimming left V 8 bases short and J 5 bases short, with 15 bases between. CDR3 length: 14 residues. CDR3 in amino acids: CASGGLGGTGELFF. The DNA for the CDR3 is TGTGCCAGCGGCGGCTTGGGGGGTACCGGGGAGCTGTTTTTT.

The CDR3 sequence: CASRGLAVSTDTQYF. In DNA, the CDR3 is TGTGCCAGCAGGGGACTAGCGGTGAGCACAGATACGCAGTATTTT. The V call is TRBV2, the J call TRBJ2-3; 11 nucleotides agree with TRBD2. This CDR3 has 15 residues. The V gene's germline CDR1 is SNHLY and CDR2 FYNNEI. V gave up 6 bases and J gave up 0 bases; unmatched junction bases: 2.

In this sample, this clone turned up a few times. The chain recombines TRBV28 with TRBJ2-7, with 10 nucleotides matching TRBD1. The V segment lost 7 bases and the J segment 6 bases; nucleotides outside the gene matches: 15. From germline, CDR1 is MDHEN and CDR2 SYDVKM. The CDR3 runs to 16 residues. The CDR3 DNA reads as TGTGCCAGCACAATACGGACAGGGGGTCGGGTACTCGAGCAGTACTTC. Amino acids: CASTIRTGGRVLEQYF.

As to this clone: Other DNA sequences in the sample encode the same CDR3. The V call is TRBV4-1, the J call TRBJ1-5; tentatively, D is TRBD1 (6 bases). Trimming stripped 3 bases from V and 4 bases from J, with 7 bases between. The CDR3 runs to 13 residues. CDR1 is MGHRA, CDR2 YSYEKL, per germline. The CDR3 DNA follows: TGCGCCAGCAGCCAGGACAGTAATCAGCCCCAGCATTTT. Translating it yields CASSQDSNQPQHF.

V usage is TRBV6-5 and J usage is TRBJ2-7; 8 bases align to TRBD1. This CDR3 is built from 15 residues. Germline assignment: CDR1 MNHEY and CDR2 SVGAGI. Germline trimming cut 2 bases from V and 5 bases from J; bases unmatched to any gene: 8. CDR3 in DNA: TGTGCCAGCAGTTACGGCCGACAGGGGTCCAACGAGCAGTACTTC. Its translation: CASSYGRQGSNEQYF.

The chain couples TRBV6-5 to TRBJ2-3; 9 bases are shared with TRBD2. Unmatched junction bases numbered 2, after V lost 4 bases and J lost 3 bases. CDR3 length equals 14 residues. Looked up from germline, CDR1 is MNHEY and CDR2 is SVGAGI. The CDR3 DNA is TGTGCCAGCAGTTGGCTAGCGGGAACAGATACGCAGTATTTT. Its translation is CASSWLAGTDTQYF.